This is a list of T cell receptor beta chains from one sample in a study of vaccination effects on CD4 cells after COVID-19. Produced via immunoSEQ multiplex PCR; TCRdb's table is partial and in-frame only. Altogether around 35,000 clones are present, roughly 74% being singletons, with the ten largest covering around 3%. For these TCRs, the target antigens are not known. Sequences were derived from CD4+ T cells from PBMCs cultured without peptide, sampled before COVID-19 vaccination. These receptors originate from a human donor who received a COVID-19 vaccine. The CDR3 runs from the conserved cysteine through the conserved F or W. The D gene is left open where the match is weak. Some rows have no size entry. The others give once, few or many, or a class for an expanded clone.

abundance	v_gene	d_gene	j_gene	CDR3nt	CDR3aa
-	TRBV19	-	TRBJ2-7	TGTGCCAGTAGTATGGGGCCCTCCAGGGGCCGGGAGTCTAGCGGATTATACGAGCAGTACTTC	CASSMGPSRGRESSGLYEQYF
once	TRBV14	-	TRBJ1-2	TGTGCCAGCAGCCAATTGGGGGGCGCAGGAGGCTACACCTTC	CASSQLGGAGGYTF
-	TRBV9	TRBD2	TRBJ2-3	TGTGCCAGCAGCGTAGAAGGGACTAGTGTCACAGATACGCAGTATTTT	CASSVEGTSVTDTQYF
-	TRBV7-9	-	TRBJ1-1	TGTGCCAGCAGCTCTCCTTATAGGGGGGCCGCTGAAGCTTTCTTT	CASSSPYRGAAEAFF
-	TRBV7-7	TRBD2	TRBJ2-1	TGTGCTAGCAGCTTTCGGGCGGGGGGGCCTTACAATGAGCAGTTCTTC	CASSFRAGGPYNEQFF
-	TRBV5-1	TRBD1	TRBJ2-1	TGCGCCAGCAGCGCGAGGGGGACAGGTGGGAATGAGCAGTTCTTC	CASSARGTGGNEQFF
-	TRBV10-3	-	TRBJ2-1	TGTGCCACCCGGGGGGCTGGATACAATGAGCAGTTCTTC	CATRGAGYNEQFF
-	TRBV4-3	-	TRBJ2-7	TGCGCCAGCAGCCAAGAGACAGGCGGCGTGCAGTACTTC	CASSQETGGVQYF
-	TRBV3-1/TRBV3-2	TRBD2	TRBJ2-5	TGTGCCAGCAGCCCAGCCGGGACTAGCCTTCTTCAAGAGACCCAGTACTTC	CASSPAGTSLLQETQYF
-	TRBV11-3	-	TRBJ2-7	TGTGCCAGCAGCTTAGACAGGGGCCACGAGCAGTACTTC	CASSLDRGHEQYF
-	TRBV28	-	TRBJ1-4	TGTGCCAGCAGACGATCCGGGACGCGTAGTGAAAAACTGTTTTTT	CASRRSGTRSEKLFF
-	TRBV6-2/TRBV6-3	-	TRBJ1-5	TGTGCCAGCAGTCCCGCACGACAATTCAATCAGCCCCAGCATTTT	CASSPARQFNQPQHF
-	TRBV2	-	TRBJ2-7	TGTGCCAGCAGATCTGACAGCTACTACGAGCAGTACTTC	CASRSDSYYEQYF
-	TRBV3-1/TRBV3-2	-	TRBJ1-6	TGTGCCAGCAGCCAAGGGAGGCCGAATTCACCCCTCCACTTT	CASSQGRPNSPLHF
-	TRBV18	-	TRBJ1-1	TGTGCCAGCTCACCATTTAGTGGGGTGACTGAAGCTTTCTTT	CASSPFSGVTEAFF
-	TRBV24-1	-	TRBJ1-1	TGTGCCACCAGTGATAGTCGGCTCACTGAAGCTTTCTTT	CATSDSRLTEAFF
-	TRBV10-3	TRBD1	TRBJ2-2	TGTGCCATCGGGGGCACTCAGGGGGTTAGCACCGGGGAGCTGTTTTTT	CAIGGTQGVSTGELFF
-	TRBV10-2	-	TRBJ2-1	TGCGCCAGCAGTGCGGATAATAATGGCAATGAGCAGTTCTTC	CASSADNNGNEQFF
-	TRBV2	TRBD2	TRBJ2-3	TGTGCCAGCAGTCTCGGGGGGGATACGCAGTATTTT	CASSLGGDTQYF
-	TRBV5-1	TRBD2	TRBJ2-7	TGCGCCAGCAGCTTCGTAAGCGGGAGGTTTGTCTACGAGCAGTACTTC	CASSFVSGRFVYEQYF
-	TRBV12-3/TRBV12-4	-	TRBJ2-5	TGTGCCAGCGGGGATCGGGCTTTGGGGACCCAGTACTTC	CASGDRALGTQYF
-	TRBV20-1	-	TRBJ1-3	TGCAGTGCTCGGGGGGGAAACACCATATATTTT	CSARGGNTIYF
-	TRBV7-2	-	TRBJ2-7	TGTGCCAGCAGCTTAGAGTCTTGGACCCTGCCTAGGGAGCAGTACTTC	CASSLESWTLPREQYF
-	TRBV19	-	TRBJ2-7	TGTGCCAGTAGTATACAGGGAAGGGTCTACGAGCAGTACTTC	CASSIQGRVYEQYF
-	TRBV19	TRBD1	TRBJ1-1	TGTGCCAGTAGTATGCCCCCCGGGACAGGGGGAGGCACTGAAGCTTTCTTT	CASSMPPGTGGGTEAFF
-	TRBV2	-	TRBJ1-2	TGTGCCAGCAGTCGACCGGGGGCCGGGTGGGGCTACACCTTC	CASSRPGAGWGYTF
few	TRBV18	-	TRBJ1-1	TGTGCCAGCTCACCACGAATAGGGGATTTAGCTGAAGCTTTCTTT	CASSPRIGDLAEAFF
-	TRBV2	-	TRBJ1-1	TGTGCCAGCAGTGAAGCGGCAACAAGATCGAACACTGAAGCTTTCTTT	CASSEAATRSNTEAFF
-	TRBV5-1	TRBD2	TRBJ2-4	TGCGCCAGCAGTCTTAGCGGGGGGGCGACGGAAAACATTCAGTACTTC	CASSLSGGATENIQYF